One sample yielded the 26 T cell receptor beta chains listed below, sequenced in a study of CD8 T cells in ankylosing spondylitis. TCRdb reprocessed the 5' RACE reads via MiXCR and lists one record per CDR3 protein. The sample holds hundreds of thousands of distinct CDR3 sequences, 10% to 15% seen once. These TCRs are of unknown antigen specificity. General study results and limits: The study identified a TCR beta motif of under ten highly homologous variants that appeared characteristic of ankylosing spondylitis blood.

Sequenced input: blood, either unsorted or a sorted T cell fraction (not recorded which). The source is a male donor with ankylosing spondylitis.

This clonotype showed up many times. J is TRBJ2-1 and V is TRBV7-2; D unresolved. V dropped 2 bases and J dropped 2 bases, with 10 bases sitting between them. Germline-derived CDR1 and CDR2 are SGHTA and FQGNSA. CDR3 length equals 15 residues. The CDR3 loop is CASSLQGAPYNEQFF. The CDR3 DNA is TGTGCCAGCAGCTTACAAGGAGCCCCCTACAATGAGCAGTTCTTC.

This clonotype was seen repeatedly, ten times or more. The rearrangement joins TRBV5-1 to TRBJ2-4, with TRBD2 identical over 7 bases. V lost 5 bases, J lost 8 bases, and 7 bases stayed unmatched. CDR1 and CDR2 (germline): SGHRS, YFSETQ. CDR3 length equals 13 residues. The CDR3 is CASRGQRGDIQYF. CDR3 nucleotides: TGCGCCAGCAGGGGCCAGCGGGGAGACATTCAGTACTTC.

This clonotype appeared a few times. The V call is TRBV5-1, the J call TRBJ1-2; D is possibly TRBD1 (6 bases). The length of the CDR3 is 13 residues. Looked up from germline, CDR1 is SGHRS and CDR2 is YFSETQ. V shed 4 bases and J shed 6 bases, with 13 bases lying between them. The CDR3 reads CASSGGRADGYTF. DNA for the CDR3: TGCGCCAGCAGCGGGGGCAGGGCCGATGGCTACACCTTC.

The chain employs TRBV7-8 and TRBJ2-7, with D perhaps being TRBD1 or TRBD2 (5 bases each). This CDR3 comprises 17 residues. Germline CDR1 reads SGHVS; CDR2 reads FQNEAQ. V lost 1 base to trimming and J lost 5 bases, with 21 bases between them. The CDR3 region is CASSLGSDRGPSDEQYF. The CDR3 DNA is TGTGCCAGCAGCTTAGGATCCGATCGGGGCCCCTCGGACGAGCAGTACTTC. The complete variable domain, with remaining parts taken from reference TRBV7-8 and TRBJ2-7, reads GAGVSQSPRYKVAKRGQDVALRCDPISGHVSLFWYQQALGQGPEFLTYFQNEAQLDKSGLPSDRFFAERPEGSVSTLKIQRTQQEDSAVYLCASSLGSDRGPSDEQYFGPGTRLTVT.

This clonotype was detected only a few times. The CDR3 bases are TGTGCCAGCAGTGAATATATCGCGGGGAGCACAGATACGCAGTATTTT. This codes for CASSEYIAGSTDTQYF. The V call is TRBV25-1, the J call TRBJ2-3, with D possibly matching TRBD2 (6 bases). CDR3 length: 16 residues. Trimming shortened V by 0 bases and J by 0 bases, and 10 bases separated the two germline ends. Germline lookup yields CDR1 MGHDK and CDR2 SYGVNS.

This clonotype has a count of ten or more. This chain joins TRBV7-2 and TRBJ1-2; D ambiguous. Germline loops: CDR1 SGHTA, CDR2 FQGNSA. The CDR3 is 14 amino acids. V shed 5 bases and J shed 4 bases, with 14 bases lying between them. The CDR3 loop reads CASSPRGKPYGYTF. CDR3 bases: TGTGCCAGCAGCCCCAGAGGGAAACCCTATGGCTACACCTTC.

This clonotype was detected only a few times. The chain couples TRBV5-5 to TRBJ2-5; 8 bases align to TRBD2. This CDR3 has 13 residues. Trimming removed 2 bases from V and 5 bases from J; junction bases left unmatched: 2. Germline V gene sequence: CDR1 SGHKS, CDR2 YYEKEE (reference sequence). The CDR3 region has the DNA TGTGCCAGCAGCTTTCAGCGGGGGGAGACCCAGTACTTC. Translation gives CASSFQRGETQYF. The variable domain in full, with the rest retrieved from reference TRBV5-5 and TRBJ2-5, is DAGVTQSPTHLIKTRGQQVTLRCSPISGHKSVSWYQQVLGQGPQFIFQYYEKEERGRGNFPDRFSARQFPNYSSELNVNALLLGDSALYLCASSFQRGETQYFGPGTRLLVL.

This clonotype was detected a few times. The rearrangement uses TRBV7-2 and TRBJ2-3; D may be TRBD2 (6 bases). From germline, CDR1 is SGHTA and CDR2 FQGNSA. The CDR3 consists of 15 residues. Trimming removed 4 bases from V and 2 bases from J, with 13 bases in between. The CDR3 sequence: CASSSRRGDTDTQYF. Written as DNA, the CDR3 is TGTGCCAGCAGCTCAAGGCGGGGTGACACAGATACGCAGTATTTT. The complete variable domain, with remaining parts taken from reference TRBV7-2 and TRBJ2-3, reads GAGVSQSPSNKVTEKGKDVELRCDPISGHTALYWYRQSLGQGLEFLIYFQGNSAPDKSGLPSDRFSAERTGGSVSTLTIQRTQQEDSAVYLCASSSRRGDTDTQYFGPGTRLTVL.

The V and J genes are TRBV5-1 and TRBJ1-1; possibly TRBD1 for D (6 bases). Between the trimmed V and J ends, which lost 7 bases and 0 bases, there was a span of 16 bases. CDR3 length: 15 residues. Germline V CDR1 and CDR2: SGHRS, YFSETQ. The CDR3 nucleotides are TGCGCCAGCCGACCGGGGGCCCATTTGAACACTGAAGCTTTCTTT. Its protein is CASRPGAHLNTEAFF.

As for this clonotype: Because it lacks the conserved phenylalanine or tryptophan at the end, this CDR3 is likely a read error. This sequence joins TRBV5-1 and TRBJ1-1; no firm D call. The germline V gene has CDR1 SGHRS and CDR2 YFSETQ. This CDR3 is 14 amino acids long. Trimming removed 4 bases from V and 5 bases from J, with 15 bases in between. CDR3 sequence: CASSPSLTWTEAFL. Written as DNA, the CDR3 is TGCGCCAGCAGCCCCTCCCTGACGTGGACTGAAGCTTTCCTT.

This clonotype was detected a few times. The genes are TRBV11-2 and TRBJ2-1, with a tentative D call TRBD2 (6 bases). The germline V gene encodes CDR1 SGHAT and CDR2 FQNNGV. There are 15 residues in the CDR3. V dropped 5 bases and J dropped 4 bases, with 15 bases sitting between them. Here the CDR3 reads CASSLGLLIYNEQFF. The CDR3 DNA is TGTGCCAGCAGCCTGGGACTTCTGATTTACAATGAGCAGTTCTTC.

This clonotype was seen a few times. The chain carries TRBV6-1 and TRBJ1-1, with D tentatively TRBD1 (5 bases). This CDR3 contains 14 residues. The germline V gene has CDR1 MNHNS and CDR2 SASEGT. Trimming took 6 bases from V and 6 from J, leaving 17 bases between them. Here the CDR3 reads CASSLAEGRAEAFF. The CDR3 DNA reads as TGTGCCAGCAGCCTAGCGGAGGGGAGGGCTGAAGCTTTCTTT.

The chain is built from TRBV5-1 and TRBJ2-1, with 10 bases identical to TRBD2. The trim removed 1 base at V and 7 bases at J, leaving 11 bases unmatched. The germline V gene has CDR1 SGHRS and CDR2 YFSETQ. The CDR3 totals 17 residues. DNA of the CDR3: TGCGCCAGCAGCTTGTCGGCTAGCGGGAGCCTGGGGAATGAGCAGTTCTTC. This encodes CASSLSASGSLGNEQFF. The entire variable domain, with the rest obtained from reference TRBV5-1 and TRBJ2-1, is as follows: KAGVTQTPRYLIKTRGQQVTLSCSPISGHRSVSWYQQTPGQGLQFLFEYFSETQRNKGNFPGRFSGRQFSNSRSEMNVSTLELGDSALYLCASSLSASGSLGNEQFFGPGTRLTVL.

This clonotype was recorded many times. The chain carries TRBV5-1 and TRBJ2-5, with D possibly matching TRBD1 (6 bases). Trimming pared 4 bases from V and 5 bases from J, leaving 18 bases between. Germline V gene lookup returns CDR1 SGHRS and CDR2 YFSETQ. CDR3 length: 15 residues. The CDR3 DNA reads as TGCGCCAGCAGCGAGCAGGGGTCCCTCGAGGAGACCCAGTACTTC. This codes for CASSEQGSLEETQYF.

In this sample, this clonotype turned up a few times. The CDR3 sequence: CASSPQRIQLNTEAFF. CDR3 sequence (DNA): TGTGCCAGCTCGCCCCAACGGATCCAATTGAACACTGAAGCTTTCTTT. The V gene is TRBV18, the J gene TRBJ1-1; D remains unclear. Germline V gene lookup returns CDR1 KGHSH and CDR2 LQKENI. V gave up 6 bases and J gave up 0 bases, with 17 bases separating them. This CDR3 has 16 amino acids.

This clonotype has at least ten counts. The chain combines TRBV10-3 with TRBJ2-7; perhaps TRBD2 as D (5 bases). Germline lookup yields CDR1 ENHRY and CDR2 SYGVKD. The CDR3 runs to 14 residues. V was cut by 5 bases and J by 3 bases, with 14 bases left in between. The CDR3: CAISPPTGNYEQYF. For the CDR3, the DNA is TGTGCCATCAGTCCCCCGACGGGGAACTACGAGCAGTACTTC.

The chain carries TRBV11-3 and TRBJ2-1; possibly TRBD1 for D (6 bases). V gave up 3 bases and J gave up 9 bases, with 15 bases separating them. This CDR3 is built from 14 residues. The germline V gene encodes CDR1 SGHNT and CDR2 YENEEA. The CDR3 region has the DNA TGTGCCAGCAGCTTTGGTTATGGGGACATTGAGCAGTTCTTC. Protein product: CASSFGYGDIEQFF.

This chain joins TRBV11-2 and TRBJ2-7; unclear D gene. The germline V and J ends were trimmed by 3 bases and 6 bases, with 12 bases remaining between them. Germline loops: CDR1 SGHAT, CDR2 FQNNGV. The CDR3 totals 13 residues. The CDR3 loop reads CASSFSDVSEQYF. CDR3 sequence (DNA): TGTGCCAGCAGCTTCTCGGACGTCTCCGAGCAGTACTTC.

The chain uses TRBV9 and TRBJ2-1; 10 bases fit TRBD2. Trimming took 0 bases from V and 5 from J; bases not matched to a gene: 8. From germline, CDR1 is SGDLS and CDR2 YYNGEE. The length of the CDR3 is 17 residues. In DNA form, the CDR3 reads TGTGCCAGCAGCGTAGGGGCTAGCGGGAGTAGCAACAATGAGCAGTTCTTC. Protein: CASSVGASGSSNNEQFF. Using reference TRBV9 and TRBJ2-1 for the parts outside the CDR3, the full variable domain is DSGVTQTPKHLITATGQRVTLRCSPRSGDLSVYWYQQSLDQGLQFLIQYYNGEERAKGNILERFSAQQFPDLHSELNLSSLELGDSALYFCASSVGASGSSNNEQFFGPGTRLTVL.

The CDR3 here is CASSQGVSLLYEQYF. CDR3 coding DNA: TGCGCCAGCAGCCAAGGGGTGAGCCTCCTCTACGAGCAGTACTTC. The chain links TRBV4-3 to TRBJ2-7; D gene ambiguous. V was pared by 1 base and J by 3 bases, with 13 bases between. The CDR3 sequence is 15 residues long. Germline assignment: CDR1 LGHNA and CDR2 YSLEER.

This clonotype was seen a few times. The chain links TRBV28 to TRBJ1-2; D remains unclear. V was trimmed by 5 bases and J by 4 bases, leaving 17 bases between them. The germline V gene encodes CDR1 MDHEN and CDR2 SYDVKM. This CDR3 spans 15 amino acids. The CDR3 region has the DNA TGTGCCAGCAGTCTCAGACCCGGGTGGGGCTATGGCTACACCTTC. Translated, it gives CASSLRPGWGYGYTF.

This clonotype was seen ten or more times. In DNA, the CDR3 is TGTGCCAGCAGAGCGGGACCGAACACCGGGGAGCTGTTTTTT. Encoded protein: CASRAGPNTGELFF. The chain couples TRBV6-1 to TRBJ2-2; the match to TRBD2 covers 7 bases. CDR1 and CDR2 (germline): MNHNS, SASEGT. CDR3 length equals 14 residues. V shed 6 bases and J 0 bases; nucleotides not matched to a gene: 1.

This clonotype was seen ten or more times. The V call is TRBV10-3, the J call TRBJ2-7; no firm D call. Germline V gene lookup returns CDR1 ENHRY and CDR2 SYGVKD. CDR3 length equals 12 residues. Deletions cut 7 bases from V and 6 bases from J, with 13 bases between. The CDR3 spells CAITDLRREQYF. The CDR3 nucleotides read TGTGCCATCACCGACCTTCGGCGCGAGCAGTACTTC.

This clonotype has a handful of counts. The V call is TRBV12-5, the J call TRBJ1-5; weak D call: TRBD1 (5 bases). V was clipped by 6 bases and J by 5 bases, with 11 bases between them. The V gene's germline CDR1 is LGHNT and CDR2 FRNRAP. The CDR3 loop spans 13 amino acids. The CDR3 loop is CASGYGGDQPQHF. The CDR3 region has the DNA TGTGCTAGTGGGTATGGGGGGGATCAGCCCCAGCATTTT. Full variable domain (missing parts from reference TRBV12-5 and TRBJ1-5): DARVTQTPRHKVTEMGQEVTMRCQPILGHNTVFWYRQTMMQGLELLAYFRNRAPLDDSGMPKDRFSAEMPDATLATLKIQPSEPRDSAVYFCASGYGGDQPQHFGDGTRLSIL.

This clonotype was recorded at least ten times. This rearrangement joins TRBV12-3 or TRBV12-4 to TRBJ1-4, with 7 bases aligning to TRBD1. The CDR3 length is 17 residues. With 6 bases clipped from V and 4 bases from J, the junction kept 14 bases outside the gene matches. The CDR3, as DNA: TGTGCCAGCAGCCTTGGCCGGGACAGAGGCTATAATGAAAAACTGTTTTTT. It is translated as CASSLGRDRGYNEKLFF.

This clonotype was counted a few times. CDR3 nucleotides: TGTGCCAGCAGCTCCCGACGGGAGGACAATGAAAAACTGTTTTTT. Amino acids: CASSSRREDNEKLFF. This chain connects TRBV7-9 to TRBJ1-4; D remains ambiguous. Trimming removed 4 bases from V and 5 bases from J, with 14 bases in between. The CDR3 consists of 15 residues. Germline V lookup: CDR1 SEHNR, CDR2 FQNEAQ (reference sequence).